This TCR beta chain was sequenced in a study of regulatory T cells in long-lasting Graves disease (dated by TCRdb to the early 2020s). Notes on the research overall: In the newly diagnosed Graves' disease group, patients had been taking antithyroid drugs for less than 3 months. This study used TCR sequencing and RNA sequencing of peripheral blood to compare persistent Graves' disease patients against newly diagnosed Graves' disease patients. A total of roughly 35 samples underwent TCR sequencing: about 13 from persistent and 20 from newly diagnosed Graves' disease patients. The study was conducted in China and was registered as a clinical trial. The full study reports these points: Patients with persistent disease shared more public clonotypes (about 2,900) than newly diagnosed patients did (approximately 970). The authors noted that the small sample size was a limitation that may lower accuracy. Sequencing and analysis were limited to the TCR beta chain. Lower TCR Shannon entropy and fewer highly expanded clones were observed in persistent Graves' disease patients than in newly diagnosed patients, which suggested clonal expansion. The study examined only peripheral blood because the primary lesion, thyroid tissue, could not be accessed. Preferential use of TRBV28, TRBJ1-2 and TRBJ2-5 was observed in persistent disease, whereas TRBV20-1 and TRBJ2-1 were favored in newly diagnosed disease.

This clonotype was found many times. The antigen it recognizes is unknown. Base quality data are lacking; no much larger clone is found one base away. The CDR3 runs 14 residues from the cysteine to the phenylalanine. Of all the DNA, just the CDR3 is kept, 42 bases in frame from base 1. The germline V gene gives CDR1 as SGHAT and CDR2 as FQNNGV. At the junction V is shortened by 5 bases and J by 5 bases; bases outside the gene matches: 8. Receptor libraries were prepared by multiplex PCR. The instrument was an Illumina HiSeq 4000. TCR beta libraries were built with iRepertoire HTBI primers and Arm-PCR amplification of CDR3 regions. PCR products were gel purified before sequencing. The paper's data handling went like this. Across samples, 60 to 70 TRBV and 15 or so TRBJ segments were identified and used for gene usage analysis of CDR3 amino acid clonotypes. COPE and FqMerger were used to merge the filtered high-quality paired reads into contigs. Contigs were aligned with BLAST to IMGT TRBV, TRBD and TRBJ reference genes, and CDR3 was defined per IMGT. Any clonotype with a frequency above 0.1% was classified as a highly expanded clone. Shannon entropy was used to measure repertoire diversity, and the Gini coefficient was used to measure V-J evenness. A clonotype was considered public if more than one individual shared it. TCRdb took the public reads, trimmed them with fastp at Q25, ran MiXCR for clone calling and kept in-frame beta chains. Rows are combined by CDR3 protein, so each entry shows the most common genes and DNA. The V and J calls here are based on TCRdb, not the publication. The sample contains approximately 350,000 distinct CDR3 sequences, approximately 15% of them found a single time. 30% of the sample lies in the top ten.

The time point label for this specimen denotes: newly diagnosed GD, antithyroid drugs for less than 3 months. RNA was extracted from PBMCs in TRIzol for both TCR sequencing and RNA sequencing. Graves' disease was diagnosed according to American Thyroid Association guidelines. Patients for the study were recruited at an endocrinology department in Xi'an, China. Each patient gave approximately 9.7 milliliters of peripheral blood, collected in an EDTA anticoagulant tube. Ficoll Paque Plus density gradient separation was used to isolate PBMCs, and no further T cell sorting was done. An Agilent 2100 Bioanalyzer and agarose gel were used to assess RNA quality, and a NanoDrop 2000 was used to measure RNA concentration. This sample was also put to use in a study of T cells in Graves' hyperthyroidism and ophthalmopathy. Reported in the second study: Stable Graves' hyperthyroidism was defined as the absence of progression to ophthalmopathy over 18 months of follow-up. Hyperthyroidism patients were newly diagnosed, with disease duration under 2 months, and aged 18 to 65 years. Exclusion was applied to patients with uncontrolled infections, other autoimmune diseases, pregnancy or lactation. Clinical symptoms, serum thyroxine and TRAb, thyroid ultrasound, and orbital computed tomography formed the basis for the diagnoses. A first-round RT-PCR of the TCR CDR3 used the HTBI primer set with the Qiagen OneStep RT-PCR kit. Blood samples also contained most of the expanded thyroid clonotypes (frequency above 0.001), which suggests that blood repertoires may reflect thyroid immune responses. Ophthalmopathy was separated from stable hyperthyroidism by a 13 V-J signature model, with approximately 89% sensitivity and about 81% specificity obtained in cross-validation and 80%/75% obtained in testing. In validation, the model predicted progression to ophthalmopathy a median of about 5.9 months before onset, with approximately 68% sensitivity and around 76% specificity. A discovery cohort of about 100 patients, fewer than 50 with Graves' ophthalmopathy and 55 to 65 with stable Graves' hyperthyroidism, was used to find distinguishing TCR V-J signatures. Whether ophthalmopathy could be predicted prospectively was tested in an independent validation cohort made up of roughly 20 hyperthyroidism patients plus 17 patients who later progressed to ophthalmopathy. For training and testing, the 100 or so patients in the discovery cohort were randomly divided in a 7:3 ratio. In more than 5 Graves' hyperthyroidism patients, the study also compared T-cell repertoires from thyroid tissue with T-cell repertoires from blood. After blood sampling, hyperthyroidism patients were treated with methimazole at a starting dose of 30 mg daily, and ophthalmopathy patients were treated with high-dose intravenous methylprednisolone. A second multiplex PCR round built the libraries, followed by size selection and purification. Sequencing of the libraries was done on an Illumina HiSeq2000 using paired-end 100 bp reads. SOAPnuke was used to process the raw data, with reads discarded if the reads contained adapters or uncalled bases, had a mean Phred below 15, or lacked an exact constant-primer or identifier match. High-quality paired reads were merged with COPE v1.2.5, and unique nucleotide sequences were defined as clonotypes. Clonotypes were aligned to IMGT TRBV, TRBD and TRBJ reference segments using MiTCR v1.1. The analysis included only V-J combinations with a frequency above 0.0001, which together covered 99% to 99.2% of the repertoires. The TCS score was defined as the ratio of F50 (clonal expansion) to E x V (chaos), calculated using BLOSUM62-based TCRdist between CDR3 peptides within each V-J. Welch's t-statistics and random forest reduced 500 to 550 V-J features to roughly 13, which were used in a naive Bayes classifier (R e1071). No statistical method was used to fix the sample size in advance, and group allocation was not hidden from the investigators. The paper describes TCR Vbeta CDR3 sequencing of around 140 peripheral blood samples, made up of some 40 ophthalmopathy patients, roughly 80 hyperthyroidism patients and 17 progressor patients.

The TCR was taken from a man in his forties with Graves disease. Donor details come from another sample of the same person, matched by shared clones. The material sequenced was peripheral blood mononuclear cells (PBMCs), taken at new diagnosis, from a patient treated with antithyroid drugs. The rearranged chain carries TRBV11-2 and TRBJ2-5; 7 central nucleotides agree with TRBD1. CDR3 loop: CASSLRQGSETQYF. The bases are TGTGCCAGCAGCCTTCGACAGGGTAGTGAGACCCAGTACTTC.